This is a list of T cell receptor beta chains from one sample in a study of control samples from healthy donors and cancer patients. Clones were sequenced by immunoSEQ multiplex PCR, and TCRdb holds only the in-frame ones, with some missing. The data show roughly 120,000 clones, 80% to 90% seen once. Sequenced: PBMCs. Receptors were obtained from a woman in her forties or fifties with colorectal cancer. The CDR3 runs from the conserved cysteine through the conserved F or W. D genes are given only for firm matches.

D gene: .; J gene: TRBJ2-5; V gene: TRBV5-1; CDR3 protein: CASSLAGWRGETQYF; CDR3 DNA: TGCGCCAGCAGCTTGGCCGGGTGGCGGGGAGAGACCCAGTACTTC
D gene: .; J gene: TRBJ2-7; V gene: TRBV13; CDR3 protein: CASSATPGSGPWDEQYF; CDR3 DNA: TGTGCCAGCAGCGCAACCCCCGGGAGCGGGCCGTGGGACGAGCAGTACTTC
D gene: .; J gene: TRBJ1-1; V gene: TRBV3-1/TRBV3-2; CDR3 protein: CASSQAADTEAFF; CDR3 DNA: TGTGCCAGCAGCCAAGCGGCGGACACTGAAGCTTTCTTT
D gene: .; J gene: TRBJ1-1; V gene: TRBV29-1; CDR3 protein: CSVDHFVTEAFF; CDR3 DNA: TGCAGCGTTGACCACTTTGTCACTGAAGCTTTCTTT
D gene: TRBD1; J gene: TRBJ1-3; V gene: TRBV5-1; CDR3 protein: CASSLEISGQGALESEVGNTIYF; CDR3 DNA: TGCGCCAGCAGCTTGGAAATTAGCGGACAGGGGGCTCTGGAATCCGAGGTTGGAAACACCATATATTTT
D gene: .; J gene: TRBJ2-3; V gene: TRBV3-1/TRBV3-2; CDR3 protein: CASSQVSVTHTQYF; CDR3 DNA: TGTGCCAGCAGCCAAGTTAGCGTTACACATACGCAGTATTTT
D gene: TRBD1; J gene: TRBJ1-5; V gene: TRBV10-3; CDR3 protein: CAISDRDRNNQPQHF; CDR3 DNA: TGTGCCATCAGTGATAGGGACAGAAACAATCAGCCCCAGCATTTT
D gene: .; J gene: TRBJ2-5; V gene: TRBV7-9; CDR3 protein: CASGLETQYF; CDR3 DNA: TGTGCCAGCGGACTGGAGACCCAGTACTTC
D gene: .; J gene: TRBJ1-1; V gene: TRBV7-8; CDR3 protein: CASSLVGGLNTEAFF; CDR3 DNA: TGTGCCAGCAGCTTAGTGGGGGGCCTGAACACTGAAGCTTTCTTT
D gene: .; J gene: TRBJ1-6; V gene: TRBV5-1; CDR3 protein: CASRAGKDNSPLHF; CDR3 DNA: TGCGCCAGCAGAGCCGGGAAGGATAATTCACCCCTCCACTTT
D gene: TRBD2; J gene: TRBJ2-5; V gene: TRBV6-5; CDR3 protein: CASKRMGERGTQYF; CDR3 DNA: TGTGCCAGCAAAAGAATGGGGGAGCGGGGGACCCAGTACTTC
D gene: TRBD1; J gene: TRBJ2-2; V gene: TRBV19; CDR3 protein: CASSTQATGTGELFF; CDR3 DNA: TGTGCCAGTAGTACCCAAGCGACAGGGACCGGGGAGCTGTTTTTT